Listed below are T cell receptor beta chains from one sample, sequenced in a study of control samples from healthy donors and cancer patients. The method was immunoSEQ multiplex PCR; TCRdb's version includes in-frame clones alone and lacks a portion of them. The sample contains around 53,000 clones, about 90% of which appear only once. The sequenced sample was PBMCs. These receptors were taken from a man in his fifties or sixties with head and neck cancer. Both conserved end residues are part of each CDR3. Fields, in order: J gene, clone size, V gene, D gene, CDR3 DNA, CDR3 protein. The D gene is left open where the match is weak. Some rows have no size entry. The others give once, few or many, or a class for an expanded clone.

J: TRBJ1-1; size: NA; V: TRBV19; D: NA; DNA: TGTGCCAGTAGTACGGGACCTTACAGGGCCACTGAAGCTTTCTTT; CDR3: CASSTGPYRATEAFF
J: TRBJ2-3; size: NA; V: TRBV4-3; D: NA; DNA: TGCGCCAGCAGCCAAACCCTCACAGATACGCAGTATTTT; CDR3: CASSQTLTDTQYF
J: TRBJ1-1; size: NA; V: TRBV9; D: NA; DNA: TGTGCCAGCAGCGCAGCCGGGGGGTACACTGAAGCTTTCTTT; CDR3: CASSAAGGYTEAFF
J: TRBJ2-2; size: NA; V: TRBV4-3; D: TRBD1; DNA: TGCGCCAGCAGCACAACGCGGGCAGGGGGCACCGGGGAGCTGTTTTTT; CDR3: CASSTTRAGGTGELFF
J: TRBJ1-1; size: NA; V: TRBV6-5; D: NA; DNA: TGTGCCAGCAGACTACAGGGCTGGAACACTGAAGCTTTCTTT; CDR3: CASRLQGWNTEAFF
J: TRBJ2-7; size: NA; V: TRBV7-6; D: NA; DNA: TGTGCCAGCAGCTTAGACTCGGACAACTCCTACGAGCAGTACTTC; CDR3: CASSLDSDNSYEQYF
J: TRBJ2-6; size: NA; V: TRBV7-2; D: NA; DNA: TGTGCCAGCAGCCGCCCACGGGGGCGCGGTACGGGGGCCAACGTCCTGACTTTC; CDR3: CASSRPRGRGTGANVLTF
J: TRBJ2-3; size: NA; V: TRBV11-3; D: TRBD2; DNA: TGTGCCAGCAGCTTAGAAGGACTAGCAACAGATACGCAGTATTTT; CDR3: CASSLEGLATDTQYF
J: TRBJ2-3; size: NA; V: TRBV6-5; D: TRBD2; DNA: TGTGCCAGCCGGCGGGAGGGCGGGGCAGATACGCAGTATTTT; CDR3: CASRREGGADTQYF
J: TRBJ2-3; size: NA; V: TRBV7-2; D: NA; DNA: TGTGCCAGCAGCTTAGCGCTCGTAGGTGGCACAGATACGCAGTATTTT; CDR3: CASSLALVGGTDTQYF
J: TRBJ2-3; size: NA; V: TRBV6-4; D: TRBD2; DNA: TGTGCCAGCAGCGCCGGACTAGCGGGGTTCACAGATACGCAGTATTTT; CDR3: CASSAGLAGFTDTQYF
J: TRBJ1-2; size: NA; V: TRBV20-1; D: NA; DNA: TGCAGTGCTAGTAGGAGTACCCAGGCTGGCTACACCTTC; CDR3: CSASRSTQAGYTF
J: TRBJ2-5; size: NA; V: TRBV14; D: NA; DNA: TGTGCCAGCAGCCAAATCGGATACAAGGCGGAGACCCAGTACTTC; CDR3: CASSQIGYKAETQYF
J: TRBJ2-7; size: once; V: TRBV7-9; D: NA; DNA: TGTGCCAGCAGCCCAAAAGGAACAGGGTTTCGCGAGCAGTACTTC; CDR3: CASSPKGTGFREQYF
J: TRBJ2-7; size: NA; V: TRBV6-6; D: TRBD2; DNA: TGTGCCAGCAGTTACGGGGGGGGCGAGCAGTACTTC; CDR3: CASSYGGGEQYF
J: TRBJ2-3; size: NA; V: TRBV2; D: TRBD2; DNA: TGTGCCAGCTTACTAGCGGGAGATACGCAGTATTTT; CDR3: CASLLAGDTQYF
J: TRBJ1-1; size: NA; V: TRBV2; D: NA; DNA: TGTGCCAGCACCAGGGGCTGGGGGACTGAAGCTTTCTTT; CDR3: CASTRGWGTEAFF
J: TRBJ1-4; size: few; V: TRBV30; D: TRBD1; DNA: TGTGCCTGGAGTATGACAGGGGGCGGGAGAAAACTGTTTTTT; CDR3: CAWSMTGGGRKLFF
J: TRBJ1-5; size: NA; V: TRBV18; D: TRBD1; DNA: TGTGCCAGCTCACCAAGTGCAGGGGGCCATCAGCCCCAGCATTTT; CDR3: CASSPSAGGHQPQHF
J: TRBJ2-5; size: NA; V: TRBV7-2; D: NA; DNA: TGTGCCAGCAGCTCGCAAGAGACCCAGTACTTC; CDR3: CASSSQETQYF
J: TRBJ1-1; size: NA; V: TRBV19; D: TRBD1; DNA: TGTGCCAGTAGTGTGGGGGACAGGGAGGGCACTGAAGCTTTCTTT; CDR3: CASSVGDREGTEAFF
J: TRBJ2-2; size: NA; V: TRBV24-1; D: NA; DNA: TGTGCCACCAGTGATAACACTAATGCCCGGGGAGGGGAGCTGTTTTTT; CDR3: CATSDNTNARGGELFF
J: TRBJ1-2; size: NA; V: TRBV27; D: NA; DNA: TGTGCCAGCAGTTCTCAATCGGGAGCTAACTATGGCTACACCTTC; CDR3: CASSSQSGANYGYTF
J: TRBJ1-1; size: NA; V: TRBV6-6; D: NA; DNA: TGTGCCAGCAGTTACGGCAGTCTCATGAACACTGAAGCTTTCTTT; CDR3: CASSYGSLMNTEAFF
J: TRBJ1-5; size: NA; V: TRBV15; D: NA; DNA: TGTGCCACCAGCTGGGGCAGCCGTTTGTCCAATCAGCCCCAGCATTTT; CDR3: CATSWGSRLSNQPQHF
J: TRBJ1-2; size: NA; V: TRBV28; D: TRBD1; DNA: TGTGCCAGCAAGGAGGGGGCGGGCTATGGCTACACCTTC; CDR3: CASKEGAGYGYTF
J: TRBJ2-5; size: NA; V: TRBV4-2; D: NA; DNA: TGTGCCAGCAGCCAAGAAAGGGAGAAAGAGACCCAGTACTTC; CDR3: CASSQEREKETQYF
J: TRBJ1-1; size: NA; V: TRBV19; D: NA; DNA: TGTGCCAGTTCGATTTTCGCTGAAGCTTTCTTT; CDR3: CASSIFAEAFF
J: TRBJ2-4; size: NA; V: TRBV5-6; D: TRBD1; DNA: TGTGCCAGCAGCTTCGACAGGGACATTCAGTACTTC; CDR3: CASSFDRDIQYF
J: TRBJ2-7; size: NA; V: TRBV7-8; D: TRBD2; DNA: TGTGCCAGCAGCTTAGGCCTAGCGGGACTCTACGAGCAGTACTTC; CDR3: CASSLGLAGLYEQYF
J: TRBJ2-3; size: NA; V: TRBV18; D: TRBD2; DNA: TGTGCCAGCTCATCACGCCTAGCGGGGAGCACAGATACGCAGTATTTT; CDR3: CASSSRLAGSTDTQYF
J: TRBJ2-2; size: NA; V: TRBV6-6; D: NA; DNA: TGTGCCAGCAGTGGGACGCACGGGGGAACCGGGGAGCTGTTTTTT; CDR3: CASSGTHGGTGELFF
J: TRBJ1-1; size: NA; V: TRBV5-1; D: TRBD1; DNA: TGCGCCAGCAGCCCGGACAGGGGCACGAACACTGAAGCTTTCTTT; CDR3: CASSPDRGTNTEAFF
J: TRBJ2-7; size: once; V: TRBV19; D: NA; DNA: TGTGCCAGTAGTGAAGGATCCGGGGGGCTCTACGAGCAGTACTTC; CDR3: CASSEGSGGLYEQYF
J: TRBJ1-2; size: few; V: TRBV7-2; D: NA; DNA: TGTGCCAGCAGCTTAGTCCCGGCCAGGGTTGATATGGACTACACCTTC; CDR3: CASSLVPARVDMDYTF
J: TRBJ2-1; size: NA; V: TRBV6-2/TRBV6-3; D: TRBD2; DNA: TGTGCCAGCAGTCCCTATATGGGGACTAGCGGGGCCCAGGGGGCCAATGAGCAGTTCTTC; CDR3: CASSPYMGTSGAQGANEQFF
J: TRBJ1-5; size: NA; V: TRBV28; D: TRBD1; DNA: TGTGCCAGCAGTTTGGACAGGGAACAGCCCCAGCATTTT; CDR3: CASSLDREQPQHF
J: TRBJ2-7; size: NA; V: TRBV11-3; D: NA; DNA: TGTGCCAGCAGCTTAGGTAATTACGAGCAGTACTTC; CDR3: CASSLGNYEQYF
J: TRBJ2-2; size: once; V: TRBV7-2; D: NA; DNA: TGTGCCAGCAGCCCAAGGGATTCTCCGGCCGGGGAGCTGTTTTTT; CDR3: CASSPRDSPAGELFF
J: TRBJ1-5; size: NA; V: TRBV19; D: NA; DNA: TGTGCCAGTAGTCCAATGGGGGGCGGGAATCAGCCCCAGCATTTT; CDR3: CASSPMGGGNQPQHF
J: TRBJ2-1; size: few; V: TRBV27; D: TRBD2; DNA: TGTGCCAGCAGTAAACTAGCGGGAGGTACCCATGAGCAGTTCTTC; CDR3: CASSKLAGGTHEQFF
J: TRBJ1-4; size: NA; V: TRBV7-6; D: NA; DNA: TGTGCCAGCAGCCGAGACGGGCAGATTAATGAAAAACTGTTTTTT; CDR3: CASSRDGQINEKLFF
J: TRBJ2-2; size: NA; V: TRBV21-1; D: NA; DNA: TGTGCCAGCAGCAATACGACTAGCGGGGTCGGGGAGCTGTTTTTT; CDR3: CASSNTTSGVGELFF
J: TRBJ1-3; size: NA; V: TRBV5-1; D: NA; DNA: TGCGCCAGCAGCTTTGAGGGACACACCATATATTTT; CDR3: CASSFEGHTIYF
J: TRBJ2-1; size: NA; V: TRBV4-1; D: NA; DNA: TGCGCCAGCAGCCAAGTAGTCCAGGGGAATGAGCAGTTCTTC; CDR3: CASSQVVQGNEQFF
J: TRBJ2-4; size: NA; V: TRBV7-2; D: NA; DNA: TGTGCCAGCAGCTTAGGCCGGAACGGCAACATTCAGTACTTC; CDR3: CASSLGRNGNIQYF
J: TRBJ1-1; size: once; V: TRBV4-3; D: NA; DNA: TGCGCCAGCAGCCAGGGGACCGCGGATGTGAGAGCTTTCTTT; CDR3: CASSQGTADVRAFF
J: TRBJ2-7; size: once; V: TRBV5-6; D: NA; DNA: TGTGCCAGCAGCTTGTGGCGGTCCTACGAGCAGTACTTC; CDR3: CASSLWRSYEQYF
J: TRBJ2-7; size: NA; V: TRBV29-1; D: NA; DNA: TGCAGCGCCTCTCGGGGGCGGAGCGCTTTCGGGGAGCAGTACTTC; CDR3: CSASRGRSAFGEQYF
J: TRBJ1-5; size: NA; V: TRBV4-1; D: NA; DNA: TGCGCCAGCAGCCAAGCGGTAGGGAGCAATCAGCCCCAGCATTTT; CDR3: CASSQAVGSNQPQHF
J: TRBJ2-7; size: NA; V: TRBV11-2; D: TRBD1; DNA: TGTGCCAGCAGCCGACTCGGGACAGGGAGCTCCTACGAGCAGTACTTC; CDR3: CASSRLGTGSSYEQYF
J: TRBJ2-1; size: NA; V: TRBV6-5; D: TRBD2; DNA: TGTGCCAGCAGTTACCAAGCCGGGGGGTACGACAATGAGCAGTTCTTC; CDR3: CASSYQAGGYDNEQFF
J: TRBJ1-2; size: NA; V: TRBV7-2; D: NA; DNA: TGTGCCAGCAGTCCAACCCGGGGTCCCTATGGCTACACCTTC; CDR3: CASSPTRGPYGYTF